This T cell receptor beta chain was captured in a study of CD4+ T cells in melanoma. Trimming removed 4 bases from V and 5 bases from J, with 26 bases in between. The CDR3 consists of 18 residues. CDR1 is LNHDA, CDR2 SQIVND, per germline (reference sequence). Sequencing was performed with immunoSEQ multiplex PCR; in TCRdb, only in-frame clones are kept and a portion is missing. The table records tens of thousands of clones, roughly two thirds of them present only once. This clone was observed many times. Sequenced: tumor tissue. The chain couples TRBV19 to TRBJ1-2; D uncertain. The source of this sequence is a human donor with melanoma. Written as DNA, the CDR3 is TGTGCCAGTAGTAACCCCCGGGAAGGGTCCCGGGTTGGGTATGGCTACACCTTC. It is translated as CASSNPREGSRVGYGYTF.